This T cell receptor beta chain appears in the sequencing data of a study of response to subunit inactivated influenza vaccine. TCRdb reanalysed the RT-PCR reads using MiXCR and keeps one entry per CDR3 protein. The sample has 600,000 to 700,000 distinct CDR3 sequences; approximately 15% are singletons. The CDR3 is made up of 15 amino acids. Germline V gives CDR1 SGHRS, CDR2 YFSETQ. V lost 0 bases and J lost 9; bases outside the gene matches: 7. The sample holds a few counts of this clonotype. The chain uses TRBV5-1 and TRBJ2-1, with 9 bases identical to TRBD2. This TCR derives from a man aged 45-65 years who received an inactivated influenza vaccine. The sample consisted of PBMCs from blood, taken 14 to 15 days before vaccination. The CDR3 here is CASSLAASGVGEQFF. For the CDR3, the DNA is TGCGCCAGCAGCTTGGCGGCTAGCGGGGTGGGTGAGCAGTTCTTC.